The clone carrying this TCR beta chain was counted at least ten times. Germline CDR1 SGHTA, CDR2 FQGNSA. V was shortened by 1 base and J by 0 bases, with 10 bases between the two germline ends. The CDR3 consists of 16 residues. This sample is drawn from a study of human T cells and chemical hapten exposure. Overall study context: Sensitization applied 2% DPC to 2 cm by 2 cm of upper inner arm skin.

From the RACE reads, TCRdb called clonotypes with MiXCR, one entry per CDR3 protein. The data show more than 300,000 distinct CDR3 sequences, about 5% seen once. Time point: pre-sensitization, week 0. Treatment reported: therapeutic diphenylcyclopropenone sensitization with weekly scalp DPC. The chain is built from TRBV7-2 and TRBJ1-5; a weak D match, TRBD1 (5 bases). This specimen was whole blood, taken in connection with sensitization to the hapten diphenylcyclopropenone (DPC). The clonotype comes from a young woman with alopecia areata. Some clones in this sample may be carry-over from other donors' samples. The CDR3 bases are TGTGCCAGCAGCTTAGGACAGCCTAATAGCAATCAGCCCCAGCATTTT. Translation gives CASSLGQPNSNQPQHF.